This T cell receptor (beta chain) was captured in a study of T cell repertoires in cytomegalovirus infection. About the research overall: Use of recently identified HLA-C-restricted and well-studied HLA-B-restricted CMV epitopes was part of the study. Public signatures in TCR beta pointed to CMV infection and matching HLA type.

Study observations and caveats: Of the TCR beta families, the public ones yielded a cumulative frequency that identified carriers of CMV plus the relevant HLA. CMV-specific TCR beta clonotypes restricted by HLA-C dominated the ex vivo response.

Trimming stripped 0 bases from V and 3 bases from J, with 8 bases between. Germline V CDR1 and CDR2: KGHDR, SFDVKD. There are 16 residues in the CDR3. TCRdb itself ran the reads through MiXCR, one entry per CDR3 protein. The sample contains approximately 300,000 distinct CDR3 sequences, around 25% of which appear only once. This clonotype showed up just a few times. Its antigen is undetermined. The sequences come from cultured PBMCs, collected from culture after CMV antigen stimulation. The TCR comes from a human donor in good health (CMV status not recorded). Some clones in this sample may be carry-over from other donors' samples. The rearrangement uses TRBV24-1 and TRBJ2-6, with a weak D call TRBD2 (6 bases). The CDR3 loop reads CATSDLSRGGANVLTF. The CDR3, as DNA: TGTGCCACCAGTGATTTGTCGCGGGGTGGGGCCAACGTCCTGACTTTC.